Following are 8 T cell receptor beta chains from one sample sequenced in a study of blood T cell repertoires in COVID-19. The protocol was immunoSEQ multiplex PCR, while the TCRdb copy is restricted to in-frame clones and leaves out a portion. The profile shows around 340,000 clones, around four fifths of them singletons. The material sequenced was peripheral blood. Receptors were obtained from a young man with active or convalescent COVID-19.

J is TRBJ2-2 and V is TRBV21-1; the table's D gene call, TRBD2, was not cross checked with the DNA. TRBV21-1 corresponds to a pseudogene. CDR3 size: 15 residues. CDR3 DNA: TGTGCCAGCAGCAAACCGGGGGGGAACACCGGGGAGCTGTTTTTT. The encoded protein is CASSKPGGNTGELFF.

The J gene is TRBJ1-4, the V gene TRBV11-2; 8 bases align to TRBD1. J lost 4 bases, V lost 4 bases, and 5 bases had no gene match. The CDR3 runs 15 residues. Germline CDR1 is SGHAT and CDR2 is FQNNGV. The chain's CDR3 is CASSYLGQVNEKLFF. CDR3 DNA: TGTGCCAGCAGCTACCTGGGACAGGTTAATGAAAAACTGTTTTTT.

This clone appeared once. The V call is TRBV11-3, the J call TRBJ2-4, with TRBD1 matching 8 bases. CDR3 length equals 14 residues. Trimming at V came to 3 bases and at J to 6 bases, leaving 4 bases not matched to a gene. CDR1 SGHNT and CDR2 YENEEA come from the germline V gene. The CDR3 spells CASSFDRGRNIQYF. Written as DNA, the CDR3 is TGTGCCAGCAGCTTTGACAGGGGAAGAAACATTCAGTACTTC.

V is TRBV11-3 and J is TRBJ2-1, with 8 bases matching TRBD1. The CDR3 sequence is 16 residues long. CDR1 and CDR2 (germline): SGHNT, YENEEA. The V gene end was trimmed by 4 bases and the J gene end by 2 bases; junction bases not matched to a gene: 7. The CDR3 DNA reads TGTGCCAGCAGCTCCAGGGGGCGCGGTCCCTACAATGAGCAGTTCTTC. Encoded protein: CASSSRGRGPYNEQFF.

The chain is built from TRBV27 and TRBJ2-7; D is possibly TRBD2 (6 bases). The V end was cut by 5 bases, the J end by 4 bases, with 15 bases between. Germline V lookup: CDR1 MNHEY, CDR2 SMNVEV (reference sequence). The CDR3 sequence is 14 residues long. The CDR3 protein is CASSPIRERYEQYF. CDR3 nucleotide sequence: TGTGCCAGCAGTCCCATCCGGGAGCGTTACGAGCAGTACTTC.

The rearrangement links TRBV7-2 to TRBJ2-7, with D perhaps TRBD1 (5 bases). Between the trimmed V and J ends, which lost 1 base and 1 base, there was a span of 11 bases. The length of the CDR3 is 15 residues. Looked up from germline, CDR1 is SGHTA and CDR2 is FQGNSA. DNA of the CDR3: TGTGCCAGCAGCTTAGTCCCTGGGGCGTCCTACGAGCAGTACTTC. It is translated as CASSLVPGASYEQYF.

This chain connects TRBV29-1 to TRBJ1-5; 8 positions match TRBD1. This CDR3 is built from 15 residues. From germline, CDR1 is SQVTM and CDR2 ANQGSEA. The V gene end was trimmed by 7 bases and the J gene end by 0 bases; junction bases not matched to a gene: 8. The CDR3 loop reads CSAGGRADSNQPQHF. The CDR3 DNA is TGCAGCGCAGGGGGCCGAGCTGATAGCAATCAGCCCCAGCATTTT. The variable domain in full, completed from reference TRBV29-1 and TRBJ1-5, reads SAVISQKPSRDICQRGTSLTIQCQVDSQVTMMFWYRQQPGQSLTLIATANQGSEATYESGFVIDKFPISRPNLTFSTLTVSNMSPEDSSIYLCSAGGRADSNQPQHFGDGTRLSIL.

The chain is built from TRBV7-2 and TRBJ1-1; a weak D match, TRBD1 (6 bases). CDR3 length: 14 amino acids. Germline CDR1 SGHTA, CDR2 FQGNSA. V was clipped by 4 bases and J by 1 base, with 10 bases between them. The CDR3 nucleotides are TGTGCCAGCAGCTCACAGGGTACGAACACTGAAGCTTTCTTT. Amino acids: CASSSQGTNTEAFF.